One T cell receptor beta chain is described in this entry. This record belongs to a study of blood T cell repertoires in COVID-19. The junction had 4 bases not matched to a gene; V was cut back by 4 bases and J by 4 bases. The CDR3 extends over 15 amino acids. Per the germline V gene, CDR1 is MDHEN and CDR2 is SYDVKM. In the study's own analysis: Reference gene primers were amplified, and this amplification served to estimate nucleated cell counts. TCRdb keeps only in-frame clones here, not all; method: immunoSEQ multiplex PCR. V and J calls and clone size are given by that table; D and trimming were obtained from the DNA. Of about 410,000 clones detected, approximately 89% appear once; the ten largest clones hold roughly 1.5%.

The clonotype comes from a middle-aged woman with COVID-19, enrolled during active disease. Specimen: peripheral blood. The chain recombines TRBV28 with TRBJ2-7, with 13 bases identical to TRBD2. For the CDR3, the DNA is TGTGCCAGCAGTTCCCTGACTAGCGGGGGGTACGAGCAGTACTTC. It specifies CASSSLTSGGYEQYF.